What follows describes a single TCR beta chain. The antigen is unknown. The V and J ends lost 4 bases and 6 bases, in that order; junction bases with no gene match: 10. CDR1 and CDR2 (germline): MDHEN, SYDVKM. The CDR3 contains 16 residues. This sample was taken from a study of shared clonotypes between healthy human individuals. Looking at the study overall: CD8 memory received one plate per donor, CD8 naive two, CD4 memory three and CD4 naive three.

TCRdb's table, derived via immunoSEQ multiplex PCR, lists solely in-frame clones and lacks some. The sample lists approximately 1,500,000 clones; around 98% were seen once. Nashville, Tennessee was home to all donors, who were Caucasian adults. The study, taken as a whole, reports: What rarefaction showed was incomplete sorted-subset sequencing despite large depth. Relative to their counterparts shared across all four donors, non-shared clonotypes exhibited diminished generation probabilities.

Sequencing was carried out using naive CD4+ T cells sorted from blood. Indicated subset: CD45RA+ positively selected. The TCR sequence derives from a man aged 25 to 40 in good health. The rearrangement joins TRBV28 to TRBJ1-1, with 11 bases fitting TRBD1. CDR3 region: CASSSYPGTGGAEAFF. As DNA, the CDR3 is TGTGCCAGCAGTTCCTACCCCGGGACAGGGGGGGCTGAAGCTTTCTTT.